This entry lists 17 T cell receptor beta chains sequenced from one sample in a study of blood T cell repertoires in COVID-19. Sequencing was performed with immunoSEQ multiplex PCR; in TCRdb, only in-frame clones are kept and a portion is missing. The table lists a few hundred thousand clones, 88% of them singletons. What was sequenced was peripheral blood. The receptors shown here come from a woman in her twenties or thirties with COVID-19, enrolled during active disease.

There are a few counts of this clone. The chain employs TRBV4-3 and TRBJ1-1; no clear D. Germline assignment: CDR1 LGHNA and CDR2 YSLEER. The germline V and J ends were trimmed by 1 base and 1 base, with 16 bases remaining between them. This CDR3 region has 17 residues. CDR3 residues: CASSQVIEARGNTEAFF. CDR3 sequence (DNA): TGCGCCAGCAGCCAAGTAATTGAAGCGCGCGGGAACACTGAAGCTTTCTTT.

This chain connects TRBV7-2 to TRBJ1-4, with D maybe TRBD1 (5 bases). CDR1 and CDR2 from the germline V gene are SGHTA and FQGNSA. This CDR3 contains 16 residues. Trimming stripped 0 bases from V and 8 bases from J, with 16 bases between. CDR3 bases: TGTGCCAGCAGCTTAGCGCGTGGGGCAGAGGAAGAAAAACTGTTTTTT. Protein: CASSLARGAEEEKLFF.

The J gene is TRBJ2-3, the V gene TRBV14; TRBD1 matches at 9 bases. This CDR3 comprises 19 residues. The germline gives CDR1 SGHDN, CDR2 FVKESK. After removal of 0 bases from V and 1 base from J, the junction contained 11 bases not matched to a gene. CDR3 DNA: TGTGCCAGCAGCCAAGATTCATGGGGCTGGACAGGGGGCACAGATACGCAGTATTTT. It codes for CASSQDSWGWTGGTDTQYF.

The genes are TRBV9 and TRBJ1-4; no clear D gene. The CDR3 covers 16 residues. The germline V gene encodes CDR1 SGDLS and CDR2 YYNGEE. Trimming took 0 bases from V and 4 from J, leaving 13 bases between them. The chain's CDR3 is CASSVEMGSLNEKLFF. The CDR3 DNA reads TGTGCCAGCAGCGTAGAGATGGGCAGCCTTAATGAAAAACTGTTTTTT.

The rearrangement joins TRBV4-3 to TRBJ1-1, with D hard to call. CDR3 length equals 17 residues. Between the trimmed V and J ends, which lost 0 bases and 0 bases, there was a span of 14 bases. Germline V CDR1 and CDR2: LGHNA, YSLEER. The CDR3, as DNA: TGCGCCAGCAGCCAAGAATCAAACAGCTACATGAACACTGAAGCTTTCTTT. Amino acid sequence: CASSQESNSYMNTEAFF.

V gene TRBV5-4 combines with J gene TRBJ2-1; TRBD2 might be the D (5 bases). CDR3 length: 14 amino acids. V lost 7 bases to trimming and J lost 6 bases, with 17 bases between them. The germline CDR1 and CDR2 sequences are SGHNT and YYREEE (reference sequence). The CDR3 coding sequence is TGTGCCAGCCCCGACCGGGATCTCGGCAATGAGCAGTTCTTC. Its protein is CASPDRDLGNEQFF.

There are many counts of this clone. This chain connects TRBV27 to TRBJ2-7; 7 bases match TRBD2. CDR3 length: 14 amino acids. CDR1 and CDR2 (germline): MNHEY, SMNVEV (reference sequence). The trim removed 5 bases at V and 3 bases at J, leaving 7 bases unmatched. DNA of the CDR3: TGTGCCAGCAGTCCGACATGGGGGGGCTACGAGCAGTACGTC. Its translation is CASSPTWGGYEQYV.

This chain uses TRBV11-2 with TRBJ2-5; D gene unclear. CDR3 length: 15 amino acids. The germline V and J ends were trimmed by 3 bases and 2 bases, with 13 bases remaining between them. CDR1 is SGHAT, CDR2 FQNNGV, per germline. For the CDR3, the DNA is TGTGCCAGCAGCTTTGTGGCCCTGCAACAAGAGACCCAGTACTTC. It codes for CASSFVALQQETQYF.

This chain uses TRBV19 with TRBJ1-1; the D gene is possibly TRBD1 (6 bases). This CDR3 comprises 14 residues. V was clipped by 4 bases and J by 3 bases, with 12 bases between them. Germline V gene lookup returns CDR1 LNHDA and CDR2 SQIVND (reference sequence). The CDR3 spells CASSTQGRDTEAFF. CDR3 nucleotide sequence: TGTGCCAGTAGTACGCAGGGGAGAGACACTGAAGCTTTCTTT. Full variable domain (outside the CDR3, taken from reference TRBV19 and TRBJ1-1): DGGITQSPKYLFRKEGQNVTLSCEQNLNHDAMYWYRQDPGQGLRLIYYSQIVNDFQKGDIAEGYSVSREKKESFPLTVTSAQKNPTAFYLCASSTQGRDTEAFFGQGTRLTVV.

This chain links TRBV7-9 with TRBJ2-4; D perhaps matches TRBD1 (5 bases). Germline assignment: CDR1 SEHNR and CDR2 FQNEAQ (reference sequence). This CDR3 region has 13 residues. V shed 6 bases and J shed 8 bases, with 14 bases lying between them. The CDR3 reads CASSPPQGHIQYF. The CDR3 coding sequence is TGTGCCAGCAGTCCCCCGCAGGGTCACATTCAGTACTTC.

The chain employs TRBV24-1 and TRBJ2-3; maybe TRBD2 (5 bases). Germline V lookup: CDR1 KGHDR, CDR2 SFDVKD. The CDR3 covers 16 residues. The ends were cut back, 4 bases at V and 5 bases at J, with 18 bases in the middle. In nucleotides, the CDR3 is TGTGCCACCAGTGACCCTCACTCGGGATTAGGAGATACGCAGTATTTT. Amino acid sequence: CATSDPHSGLGDTQYF.

The chain recombines TRBV24-1 with TRBJ2-1; TRBD2 matches at 9 bases. J gave up 4 bases and V 2 bases, and 14 bases lay outside the gene matches. The germline V gene encodes CDR1 KGHDR and CDR2 SFDVKD. The CDR3 runs to 19 residues. CDR3 nucleotide sequence: TGTGCCACCAGTGATTGGGGTAGCGGGAGTTTCGGGTCGTACAATGAGCAGTTCTTC. Its translation is CATSDWGSGSFGSYNEQFF.

J is TRBJ2-1 and V is TRBV5-1; the D gene is possibly TRBD2 (5 bases). This CDR3 comprises 14 residues. Germline V gene sequence: CDR1 SGHRS, CDR2 YFSETQ. With 0 bases removed from V and 6 bases from J, the gap between germline ends came to 10 bases. The chain's CDR3 is CASSLGLSVNEQFF. CDR3 in DNA: TGCGCCAGCAGCTTGGGACTATCGGTCAATGAGCAGTTCTTC.

The CDR3 spells CASSFTSGQSNQPQHF. CDR3 bases: TGTGCCAGTAGTTTTACCTCGGGACAAAGCAATCAGCCCCAGCATTTT. The genes are TRBV19 and TRBJ1-5, with D possibly TRBD1 on 6 matching bases. Germline lookup yields CDR1 LNHDA and CDR2 SQIVND (reference sequence). The CDR3 loop spans 16 amino acids. Trimming left V 5 bases short and J 1 base short, with 15 bases between.

The chain joins TRBV2 to TRBJ2-4; D is possibly TRBD2 (7 bases). Germline CDR1 is SNHLY and CDR2 is FYNNEI. The V gene lost 6 bases and the J gene lost 2 bases, with 17 bases spanning the gap. CDR3 size: 16 residues. CDR3 protein: CASSLQGLLSKNIQYF. The CDR3 DNA reads TGTGCCAGCAGCCTACAGGGACTACTGTCCAAAAACATTCAGTACTTC.

The CDR3 nucleotides are TGTGCCAGCAGCTTAGGGGGGACAGTCTACAATGAGCAGTTCTTC. Protein: CASSLGGTVYNEQFF. V usage is TRBV7-8 and J usage is TRBJ2-1, with TRBD1 matching over 7 bases. Trimming at V came to 1 base and at J to 3 bases, leaving 3 bases not matched to a gene. The CDR3 has 15 amino acids. Germline V gene sequence: CDR1 SGHVS, CDR2 FQNEAQ.

This chain uses TRBV24-1 with TRBJ2-1, with D tentatively TRBD2 (7 bases). The CDR3 covers 15 residues. Deletions cut 0 bases from V and 5 bases from J, with 10 bases between. Germline assignment: CDR1 KGHDR and CDR2 SFDVKD. CDR3 coding DNA: TGTGCCACCAGTGATTTGGGGGGGGCAGACAATGAGCAGTTCTTC. This translates into CATSDLGGADNEQFF.